Here is one TCR beta chain with its context. Assay: immunoSEQ multiplex PCR; the TCRdb copy retains only in-frame clones and omits some. This table has about 2 million clones, about 95% appearing once. The data stem from a study of shared clonotypes between healthy human individuals. Positive CCR7 selection of CD45RO-negative cells yielded the naive CD8 cells, and terminally differentiated effector memory CD45RA+ cells were excluded. J was trimmed by 5 bases and V by 6 bases; bases with no gene match: 16. The CDR3 has 16 residues. CDR1 and CDR2 (germline): LNHDA, SQIVND (reference sequence). The chain couples TRBV19 to TRBJ2-7, with 7 bases that match TRBD1. This clonotype was obtained from a man aged 18 to 35 in good health. Source material: naive CD8+ T cells sorted from blood. The CDR3 loop reads CASSPGQLNSMDEQYF. The CDR3 bases are TGTGCCAGTAGCCCGGGACAGTTGAACTCCATGGACGAGCAGTACTTC. The complete variable domain, with remaining parts taken from reference TRBV19 and TRBJ2-7, reads DGGITQSPKYLFRKEGQNVTLSCEQNLNHDAMYWYRQDPGQGLRLIYYSQIVNDFQKGDIAEGYSVSREKKESFPLTVTSAQKNPTAFYLCASSPGQLNSMDEQYFGPGTRLTVT.